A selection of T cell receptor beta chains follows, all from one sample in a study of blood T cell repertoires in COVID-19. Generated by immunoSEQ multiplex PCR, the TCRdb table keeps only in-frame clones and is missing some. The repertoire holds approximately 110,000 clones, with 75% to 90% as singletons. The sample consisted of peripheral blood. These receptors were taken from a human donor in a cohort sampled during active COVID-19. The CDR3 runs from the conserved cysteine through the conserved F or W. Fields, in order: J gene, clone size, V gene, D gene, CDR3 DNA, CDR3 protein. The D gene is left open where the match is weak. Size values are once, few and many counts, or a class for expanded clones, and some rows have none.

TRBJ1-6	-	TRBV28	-	TGTGCCAGCAGTTTAAAGGCAGGGGCCTATAATTCACCCCTCCACTTT	CASSLKAGAYNSPLHF
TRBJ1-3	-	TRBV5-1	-	TGCGCCAGCAGCTTGGGATCTCGGGGTTCGAGAAACACCATATATTTT	CASSLGSRGSRNTIYF
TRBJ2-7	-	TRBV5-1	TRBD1	TGCGCCAGCAGGTACAGGGGGTTTCCCCCCTACGAGCAGTACTTC	CASRYRGFPPYEQYF
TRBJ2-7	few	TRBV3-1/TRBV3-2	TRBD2	TGTGCCAGCAGCTATAGCGGGGGCCCCCTTTACGAGCAGTACTTC	CASSYSGGPLYEQYF
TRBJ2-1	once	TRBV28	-	TGTGCCAGCAGTTTACTGGCAGGTCAGTTCTTC	CASSLLAGQFF
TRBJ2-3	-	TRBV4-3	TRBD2	TGCGCCAGCAGCCAAGGGCTAGCGGGGGGGGCATGGGATACGCAGTATTTT	CASSQGLAGGAWDTQYF
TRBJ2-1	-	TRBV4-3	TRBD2	TGCGCCAGCAGCCAAGCAACTAGCGGGGGTGCCGTTTCCCCAAGCTCCTACAATGAGCAGTTCTTC	CASSQATSGGAVSPSSYNEQFF
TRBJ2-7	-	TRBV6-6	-	TGTGCCTGCCGGGGCTCCTACGAGCAGTACTTC	CACRGSYEQYF
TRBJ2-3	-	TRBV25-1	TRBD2	TGTGCCAGCAGTGTGTGGCGGGGGGCTTCAGATACGCAGTATTTT	CASSVWRGASDTQYF
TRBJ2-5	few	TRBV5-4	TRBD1	TGTGCCAGCAGCAGCCGGGACAGGGAGGTAGAGACCCAGTACTTC	CASSSRDREVETQYF
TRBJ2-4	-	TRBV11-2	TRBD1	TGTGCCAGCAGCTTCATGACAGGGCTGTCCAAAAACATTCAGTACTTC	CASSFMTGLSKNIQYF
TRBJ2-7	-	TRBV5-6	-	TGTGCCAGCAGCTGGGGCTCCGAGCAGTACTTC	CASSWGSEQYF
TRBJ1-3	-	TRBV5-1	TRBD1	TGCGCCAGCAGCTTGGATGCGACAGGGACATACTCTGGAAACACCATATATTTT	CASSLDATGTYSGNTIYF
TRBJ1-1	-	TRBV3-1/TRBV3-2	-	TGTGCCAGCAGCCAAGATGTGGGAGGGGGATTTGAAGCTTTCTTT	CASSQDVGGGFEAFF
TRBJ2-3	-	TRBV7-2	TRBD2	TGTGCCAGCAGTTTTGTCCAGCGGGGGGGCCCGGATACGCAGTATTTT	CASSFVQRGGPDTQYF